This TCR beta chain was observed in a study of technical replicates of blood from a handful of donors. This clone was recorded only once. The CDR3 totals 16 residues. Germline V lookup: CDR1 MGHRA, CDR2 YSYEKL. Losses at the gene ends were 1 base for V and 3 bases for J; bases not matched to a gene: 8. The table came from immunoSEQ multiplex PCR; TCRdb's copy has only in-frame clones and leaves some out. Of some 75,000 clones in the sample, 90% to 98% were seen once. The clonotype comes from a human donor in good health. V and J are TRBV4-1 and TRBJ2-7; 8 nucleotides line up with TRBD2. The specimen sequenced was T cells isolated from PBMCs. CDR3 region: CASSQGPGGPFYEQYF. The CDR3 region has the DNA TGCGCCAGCAGCCAAGGGCCGGGAGGGCCTTTCTACGAGCAGTACTTC.